Listed here is a single T cell receptor beta chain. Which antigen it targets is not known. Base quality data are lacking; no much larger clone is found one base away. These data originate in a study of cytomegalovirus exposure and HLA in healthy donors (TCRdb year 2017). In terms of the full investigation: An earlier analysis of some 550 of the donors reported more than 250 Gb of sequence data and 120 million or so unique TCR beta sequences from roughly 180 million T cells. Roughly 300 gigabases of sequencing data and roughly 81 million unique TCR sequences made up an early release that covered nearly 650 HLA-typed donors. The genetic ancestry cluster associated with self-reported Caucasian donors included about 81% of the roughly 400 genotyped donors. The study was designed to test whether signatures of past pathogen exposure could be identified by cataloging public T cell receptors. The study profiled the T cell repertoires of approximately 700 subjects by immunosequencing and related them to cytomegalovirus serostatus. A separate validation cohort of 90 to 150 different subjects was used in addition to the roughly 670-subject first cohort. The study combined high-throughput TCR immunosequencing, statistical association of individual TCRs with disease status, and machine learning to predict cytomegalovirus infection status. A later analysis re-examined previously published TCR beta repertoires from hundreds of donors and added high-resolution HLA genotyping to investigate patterns of TCR occurrence. Rather than using new phenotypic data, the later analysis identified candidate immune exposures from TCR beta sequences and from how often those sequences occurred across donors. To decide whether each TCR beta V gene segment behaved as functional or pseudogenic, an earlier analysis of 587 of the donors relied on high-throughput TCR beta sequencing. Donor age, sex, ethnicity and CMV serostatus were compiled alongside the repertoire data. A later genetic analysis used genome-wide SNP genotypes for about 65% of the 666 donors, treating that subset as a discovery cohort. All discovery cohort repertoires had been generated using a single sequencing platform. Both class I and class II loci were covered by HLA typing, at four-digit resolution. Typing coverage varied by locus: about 620-630 donors for A, B, C, DRB1 and DQB1; 522 for DQA1; nearly 610 for DPA1; roughly 470 for DPB1. Roughly 5 DR-DQ haplotypes were handled as single units for association and clustering, since linkage in the cohort was strong. Among some 400 genotyped donors of the cohort, an average of approximately 200,000 unique TCR beta nucleotide sequences was sequenced per donor, of which about 19% were non-productive. General study outcomes and caveats: An association between a missense DCLRE1C variant and V-gene and J-gene trimming of TCR beta chains was found in a later genetic analysis and replicated in an independent cohort. Approximately 16 rarely observed V segments, including chromosome 9 orphons, were excluded from the earlier analysis of several hundred of the donors because counts were too low. Cytomegalovirus status was reported to be diagnosed by the classifier with high specificity and sensitivity in both the original and validation cohorts. When HLA alleles, especially DR and DQ, strongly co-occurred, TCR associations were difficult to assign to individual alleles. A later analysis found that TCR association rates varied across HLA loci, with DRB1 alleles showing the most associated TCRs and HLA-C alleles the fewest. CMV serostatus was the only immune exposure information available for the cohort. A later analysis found that most CMV-associated TCR beta chains appeared HLA-restricted, with HLA associations seemingly driven largely by CMV exposure. Several of the top co-occurrence clusters appeared to be linked to parvovirus B19, influenza, CMV and Epstein-Barr virus, according to a later analysis. A few of the identified cytomegalovirus-associated TCR beta chains were confirmed in vitro to be specific for cytomegalovirus antigens. In a later analysis, around 17,000 TCR beta sequences were associated with specific HLA alleles at a false discovery rate of 0.05. According to the authors, the approach could potentially be generalized to other disease states and immunological phenotypes. A later analysis found that HLA-associated TCR beta chains were more clonally expanded and had lower generation probabilities than equally common non-associated chains. Correlated functional status among segregating V segments might reflect linkage disequilibrium, but an unknown experimental factor could not be ruled out. According to a later genetic analysis, donors in an Asian-associated ancestry cluster had fewer N-insertions in productive TCRs than the approximately 710-donor mean. An earlier analysis of approximately 500 of the donors showed that most TCR beta V segments appeared in productive rearrangements either about 90% or about 30% of the time, which broadly matched IMGT annotations. The study gave a list of around 170 TCR beta chains associated with cytomegalovirus. Presence/absence analyses assumed roughly uniform sequencing depth across donors, an assumption that may not hold. Because some donors lacked HLA typing at each locus, the association tests relied only on the typed subset. The sequencing pipeline was judged likely to have produced a cluster of highly shared sequence variants as a technical artifact. This cohort had only TCR beta chains sequenced, and the lack of alpha or paired-chain data limited which features could be detected. Most TCR sequences were seen in very few donors, while some public TCRs were found in many individuals. Because the 87-base-pair reads could not distinguish some IMGT-functional V segments, including TRBV6-2 and TRBV6-3, those segments were excluded. A further reported finding was that TCR beta sequences accurately predicted the HLA-A and HLA-B alleles for most subjects in the first cohort.

The protocol used for the library was the immunoSEQ multiplex PCR assay. The multiplex PCR relied on a mix of 60 forward primers for TCR Vbeta segments and 13 reverse primers for TCR Jbeta segments. Amplification of the CDR3 region of rearranged TCR beta genes was performed with a multiplex PCR assay on genomic DNA. The Illumina HiSeq System was used to sequence the amplified TCR beta libraries as 87-base-pair reads. In the paper's pipeline: Across the 500 to 850 repertoires, a later analysis counted about 81 million unique TCR beta chains, around 11 million of which were shared by at least two donors. Raw reads were error-corrected and collapsed into unique sequences with a nearest-neighbor algorithm that merged closely related sequences to remove PCR and sequencing errors. CDR3 sequences were aligned to IMGT reference sequences to assign V, D and J gene segments. For a sequence to be retained, a match of at least six nucleotides to both a V gene segment and a J gene segment was required. Rearrangements were classified as productive when the CDR3 lacked stop codons and remained in frame with V and J, and all other rearrangements were classified as non-productive. Following IMGT convention, CDR3 was defined as the stretch from the second conserved V-encoded cysteine to the conserved J-encoded phenylalanine. Sequences without an unambiguous match to a single V gene segment were excluded from the earlier analysis of a few hundred of the donors. In an earlier analysis of several hundred of the donors, V segments were called functional above 56.7% productive rearrangements and were called segregating when the between-donor standard deviation exceeded 5%. A statistical classification framework was built for diagnosing cytomegalovirus status from the catalog of TCR beta chain sequences. V and J gene assignment, in a later analysis, came from comparing TCR nucleotide sequences with IMGT/GENE-DB human TR gene sequences. A later analysis assigned CDR3 sequences and most-parsimonious VDJ recombination scenarios with the TCRdist pipeline. A later analysis defined each TCR beta chain by its CDR3 amino acid sequence plus V-gene family, and excluded reads lacking a unique V-gene family. To address suspected cross-contamination and a sequencing artifact, a later analysis removed 550 to 750 highly shared, low-generation-probability nucleotide sequences. In a later analysis, a clonal expansion index was calculated for each public chain from normalized within-repertoire ranks of inferred template counts. In a later analysis, generation probabilities were computed using a VDJ recombination model fitted to out-of-frame rearrangements, and the results were checked against IGoR. A later analysis scored TCR-TCR, TCR-HLA and TCR-CMV co-occurrence with hypergeometric tests, applying a repertoire-size bias correction to TCR pairs. To estimate false discovery rates, a later analysis permuted the HLA or CMV assignments 20 times. A later analysis grouped co-occurring TCRs with DBSCAN, adding TCRdist sequence similarity when clustering within HLA-allele-positive subsets. Repertoires with fewer than 30,000 or more than 120,000 public chains were left out of co-occurrence clustering, as were five repertoires with anomalous nucleotide sharing. TCRdb holds this immuneACCESS table with in-frame rearrangements only. Some clones are missing; in checked studies, unresolved V genes explain under half, and the rest has no known cause. V and J calls and clone size are copied from that table; D and trimming were computed from the DNA. The sample table contains 150,000 to 200,000 clones; only one count was recorded for less than 90% of them. 1.1% to 1.5% of the sample rests with the top ten.

In total, about 650 healthy bone marrow donors made up the cohort. All cohort members were sampled while nominally healthy, although unrecorded immune exposures were likely present. The donor was CMV seropositive and was included in the group of approximately 300 seropositive cohort members. Each donor provided a peripheral blood sample, and peripheral blood mononuclear cells were used for TCR beta sequencing. The Qiagen DNeasy Blood Extraction Kit was used to extract genomic DNA from the blood cell samples. Taken from the germline V gene, the CDR1 and CDR2 loops are KGHSH and LQKENI. Compared with germline, V lacks 3 bases and J lacks 8 bases; bases without a gene match: 9. Measured from the cysteine to the phenylalanine, the CDR3 is 15 residues long. The sequence is cut down to CDR3 DNA, 45 bases in frame from base 1.

The rearrangement combines TRBV18 with TRBJ2-1, with 8 junctional bases fitting TRBD1. The sequence was collected from a girl aged 10-17 years in good health and CMV-seropositive. The sample comprised PBMCs. The CDR3 reads CASSPGAGGWDEQFF. Read as DNA, the sequence is TGTGCCAGCTCACCCGGAGCAGGGGGCTGGGATGAGCAGTTCTTC.